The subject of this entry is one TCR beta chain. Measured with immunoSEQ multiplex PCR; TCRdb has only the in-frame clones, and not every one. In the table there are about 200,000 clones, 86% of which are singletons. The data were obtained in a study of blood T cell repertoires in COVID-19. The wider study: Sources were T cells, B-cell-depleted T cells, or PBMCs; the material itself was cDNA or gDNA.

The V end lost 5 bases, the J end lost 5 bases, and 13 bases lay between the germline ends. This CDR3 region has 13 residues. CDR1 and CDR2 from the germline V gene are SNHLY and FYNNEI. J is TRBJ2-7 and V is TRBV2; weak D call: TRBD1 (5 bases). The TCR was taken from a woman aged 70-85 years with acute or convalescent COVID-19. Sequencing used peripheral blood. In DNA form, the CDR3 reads TGTGCCAGCAGTCGCGACAGACCCGACGAGCAGTACTTC. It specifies CASSRDRPDEQYF.